This entry features one T cell receptor (beta chain) sequence. The data are from a study of T cell responses to AZD1222 COVID-19 vaccine. CDR3 size: 18 residues. The germline CDR1 and CDR2 sequences are SGHVS and FQNEAQ. The germline V and J ends were trimmed by 5 bases and 0 bases, with 23 bases remaining between them. Clones were read by immunoSEQ multiplex PCR, and TCRdb kept only the in-frame ones, dropping some. This repertoire shows under 150,000 clones, 75% to 95% found once; its top ten account for around 3.5%. The chain combines TRBV7-8 with TRBJ2-7; D tentatively fits TRBD1 or TRBD2 (6 bases each). This specimen was peripheral blood, taken on day 0 of AZD1222 vaccination. This clonotype was obtained from an adult in good health. This CDR3 is CASSTPRGVRALSYEQYF. The CDR3 nucleotides are TGTGCCAGCAGCACACCTAGGGGGGTGAGGGCGCTCTCCTACGAGCAGTACTTC.